The entry that follows covers one T cell receptor (beta chain) sequence. This clonotype occurred many times. The clone's antigen remains unknown. Base qualities were left out, and no much larger clone turns up one base away. The data were taken from a study of T cells in Graves' hyperthyroidism and ophthalmopathy (dated by TCRdb to the late 2010s). For the wider study: Peripheral blood samples were taken at the time of initial diagnosis, prior to any treatment. Prospective prediction of ophthalmopathy was tested in an independent validation cohort consisting of roughly 19 hyperthyroidism patients and approximately 16 patients who later progressed to ophthalmopathy. To identify TCR V-J signatures that set the groups apart, the researchers used a discovery cohort of approximately 98 patients, made up of some 41 with Graves' ophthalmopathy and around 58 with stable Graves' hyperthyroidism. Once sampling was done, hyperthyroidism patients were given methimazole at a starting dose of 30 mg daily, whereas ophthalmopathy patients were given high-dose intravenous methylprednisolone. According to the paper, TCR Vbeta CDR3 sequencing was carried out on some 140 peripheral blood samples, which came from 40 to 45 ophthalmopathy, about 75 hyperthyroidism and approximately 17 progressor patients. The approximately 95 discovery patients were divided at random into training and test sets in a 7:3 ratio. The study also compared thyroid tissue and blood T-cell repertoires from 6 or 7 Graves' hyperthyroidism patients. The study at large found these results: A 13 V-J signature model separated ophthalmopathy from stable hyperthyroidism, with just over 85% sensitivity and roughly 82% specificity in cross-validation and 80%/75% in testing. Most expanded thyroid clonotypes (frequency above 0.001) were also detected in blood, a finding suggesting that blood repertoires may reflect thyroid immune responses. No statistical method was used to set the sample size in advance, and investigators knew the group allocation. In validation, progression to ophthalmopathy was predicted by the model with 55% to 71% sensitivity and roughly 72% specificity, a median of 6.5 months before onset.

Stable Graves' hyperthyroidism was defined as no progression to ophthalmopathy during 18 months of follow-up. Hyperthyroidism patients were aged 18 to 65 years and newly diagnosed, with disease duration of less than 2 months. Any patient with an uncontrolled infection, another autoimmune disease, pregnancy or lactation was excluded. Clinical symptoms, serum thyroxine and TRAb, thyroid ultrasound, and orbital computed tomography formed the basis for the diagnoses. PBMCs were isolated from around 10 ml of fresh peripheral blood by Ficoll-Paque density gradient centrifugation. Total RNA was extracted using Trizol reagent, and RNA quality was assessed on an Agilent 2100 Bioanalyzer. Trimming leaves V shorter by 4 bases and J shorter by 1 base, with the junction holding 7 bases beyond the gene matches. The CDR3 contains 16 residues, cysteine and phenylalanine counted. The sequence is cut down to CDR3 DNA, 48 bases in frame from base 1. The germline V gene (reference sequence) specifies MNHEY as CDR1 and SMNVEV as CDR2.

Amplification of TCR beta CDR3 regions was carried out from RNA transcripts. For the first round of RT-PCR on the TCR CDR3, the HTBI primer set was used together with the Qiagen OneStep RT-PCR kit. The libraries were constructed in a second round of multiplex PCR and then size-selected and purified. Sequencing of the libraries was done on an Illumina HiSeq2000 using paired-end 100 bp reads. On the authors' methods: SOAPnuke was used to process the raw data, throwing out any read that contained adapters or uncalled bases, had a mean Phred below 15, or lacked an exact constant-primer or identifier match. COPE v1.2.5 was used to merge high-quality paired reads, and clonotypes were defined as unique nucleotide sequences. MiTCR v1.1 was used to align the clonotypes against IMGT TRBV, TRBD and TRBJ reference segments. Analysis was restricted to V-J combinations with a frequency above 0.0001, which covered just over 98% of repertoires. The TCS score was defined as the ratio of F50 (clonal expansion) to E x V (chaos), calculated using BLOSUM62-based TCRdist between CDR3 peptides within each V-J. Welch's t-statistics and random forest reduced just over 500 V-J features to 10 to 15, which were used in a naive Bayes classifier (R e1071). In-frame beta chains were kept once TCRdb had trimmed the public reads at Q25 with fastp and called clones with MiXCR. Rows matching on CDR3 protein sequence are summarized as one entry with the most common DNA and genes. The V and J calls follow TCRdb's processing rather than the paper's. Counted in this sample were under 400,000 distinct CDR3 sequences; approximately 25% of them appeared once. The top ten constitute 70% to 75% of the sample.

This sequence uses TRBV27 and TRBJ1-1, and 9 junction bases match TRBD1. This TCR derives from a man between 45 and 60 years old with Graves' hyperthyroidism. The sequenced sample consisted of blood. The CDR3 protein: CASSSPGTGPNTEAFF. Read as DNA, the sequence is TGTGCCAGCAGTTCACCCGGGACAGGGCCGAACACTGAAGCTTTCTTT.